The next 18 T cell receptor beta chains were all read from a single sample in a study of blood T cell repertoires in COVID-19. Some clones are missing from TCRdb's copy, which holds only in-frame ones; the method was immunoSEQ multiplex PCR. The table shows some 200,000 clones, with around 84% occurring only once. Sequencing was performed on peripheral blood. The source is a woman older than 75 with active or convalescent COVID-19.

This clone was counted many times. The rearrangement uses TRBV12-3 or TRBV12-4 and TRBJ1-2, with D uncertain. CDR3 size: 13 residues. The germline V and J ends were trimmed by 3 bases and 8 bases, with 13 bases remaining between them. CDR3 coding DNA: TGTGCCAGCAGTTTTCGCTATGGCGGCGGCTACACCTTC. This translates into CASSFRYGGGYTF.

The gene calls are TRBV5-1 and TRBJ2-3; D is possibly TRBD2 (5 bases). Per the germline V gene, CDR1 is SGHRS and CDR2 is YFSETQ. V was pared by 6 bases and J by 6 bases, with 14 bases between. The CDR3 consists of 13 residues. The CDR3 DNA is TGCGCCAGCACCCCGGGAAGGGCTGATACGCAGTATTTT. Its translation is CASTPGRADTQYF.

This rearrangement joins TRBV25-1 to TRBJ1-4, with D tentatively TRBD1 (5 bases). The CDR3 has 16 residues. Germline CDR1 MGHDK, CDR2 SYGVNS. V lost 1 base, J lost 3 bases, and 12 bases lay in between. The CDR3 here is CASSEFAQGPNEKLFF. CDR3 nucleotide sequence: TGTGCCAGCAGTGAATTCGCCCAGGGTCCTAATGAAAAACTGTTTTTT. Full variable domain (remainder filled in from reference TRBV25-1 and TRBJ1-4): EADIYQTPRYLVIGTGKKITLECSQTMGHDKMYWYQQDPGMELHLIHYSYGVNSTEKGDLSSESTVSRIRTEHFPLTLESARPSHTSQYLCASSEFAQGPNEKLFFGSGTQLSVL.

V usage is TRBV9 and J usage is TRBJ2-1; 7 nucleotides align to TRBD2. Germline V gene lookup returns CDR1 SGDLS and CDR2 YYNGEE. V was pared by 1 base and J by 6 bases, with 4 bases of the junction left unmatched. The CDR3 is 14 residues long. The CDR3: CASSVRDYFNEQFF. The CDR3 coding sequence is TGTGCCAGCAGCGTACGGGACTATTTCAATGAGCAGTTCTTC.

This clone occurred a few times. This rearrangement joins TRBV6-1 to TRBJ1-4; 10 bases line up with TRBD1. CDR1 and CDR2 (germline): MNHNS, SASEGT. The CDR3 consists of 17 residues. After removal of 4 bases from V and 1 base from J, the junction contained 6 bases not matched to a gene. CDR3 coding DNA: TGTGCCAGCAGTGCCCTTGGGACAGGGGTAACTAATGAAAAACTGTTTTTT. Protein sequence: CASSALGTGVTNEKLFF.

Notes on this clone: Other DNA sequences from this sample encode an identical CDR3 as well. The V call is TRBV18, the J call TRBJ2-3; the match to TRBD2 covers 11 bases. The ends lost 1 base at V and 0 bases at J; junction bases unmatched: 0. This CDR3 spans 16 amino acids. Germline V gene sequence: CDR1 KGHSH, CDR2 LQKENI. This CDR3 is CASSPLAGGSTDTQYF. The CDR3 DNA reads TGTGCCAGCTCACCACTAGCGGGAGGGAGCACAGATACGCAGTATTTT.

This sequence joins TRBV19 and TRBJ2-2; 7 bases fit TRBD1. This CDR3 is built from 14 residues. The germline V gene has CDR1 LNHDA and CDR2 SQIVND (reference sequence). After removal of 5 bases from V and 1 base from J, the junction contained 1 base not matched to a gene. CDR3 bases: TGTGCCAGTAGTGGACAGGTGAACACCGGGGAGCTGTTTTTT. Translated, it gives CASSGQVNTGELFF. The full variable domain, in which reference TRBV19 and TRBJ2-2 provide the parts outside the CDR3, is DGGITQSPKYLFRKEGQNVTLSCEQNLNHDAMYWYRQDPGQGLRLIYYSQIVNDFQKGDIAEGYSVSREKKESFPLTVTSAQKNPTAFYLCASSGQVNTGELFFGEGSRLTVL.

The chain is built from TRBV9 and TRBJ2-3; the match to TRBD2 covers 9 bases. V trimming: 0 bases; J trimming: 2 bases; junction bases outside the gene matches: 7. This CDR3 comprises 17 residues. CDR1 is SGDLS and CDR2 is YYNGEE in the germline V gene. The CDR3, as DNA: TGTGCCAGCAGCGTAGCCCCGAGCGGGAGGTTCACAGATACGCAGTATTTT. It yields the protein CASSVAPSGRFTDTQYF.

The chain employs TRBV28 and TRBJ1-1; perhaps TRBD1 as D (5 bases). Germline CDR1 and CDR2: MDHEN and SYDVKM. CDR3 length: 14 amino acids. The ends were cut back, 2 bases at V and 1 base at J, with 8 bases in the middle. The chain's CDR3 is CASSLPGENTEAFF. As DNA, the CDR3 is TGTGCCAGCAGTTTACCGGGGGAGAACACTGAAGCTTTCTTT.

This chain connects TRBV7-3 to TRBJ2-2, with D perhaps TRBD2 (5 bases). Germline-derived CDR1 and CDR2 are SGHTA and FQGTGA. The CDR3 covers 16 residues. Trimming took 0 bases from V and 1 from J, leaving 9 bases between them. The CDR3 reads CASSLTFGMNTGELFF. CDR3 coding DNA: TGTGCCAGCAGCTTAACGTTCGGGATGAACACCGGGGAGCTGTTTTTT.

This clone was picked up a small number of times. The chain recombines TRBV7-2 with TRBJ2-1, with TRBD2 identical over 8 bases. The V gene's germline CDR1 is SGHTA and CDR2 FQGNSA. The CDR3 is made up of 14 amino acids. J gave up 9 bases and V 3 bases, and 7 bases lay outside the gene matches. CDR3 loop: CASSFGGGSAEQFF. As DNA, the CDR3 is TGTGCCAGCAGCTTCGGCGGGGGGTCGGCTGAGCAGTTCTTC.

This chain connects TRBV29-1 to TRBJ2-7, with D perhaps matching TRBD1 (5 bases). This CDR3 spans 11 amino acids. Germline loops: CDR1 SQVTM, CDR2 ANQGSEA. The V and J ends lost 3 bases and 5 bases respectively, with 8 bases between them. The CDR3 spells CSVDAGNEQYF. CDR3 coding DNA: TGCAGCGTTGATGCAGGGAACGAGCAGTACTTC.

The rearrangement links TRBV28 to TRBJ1-6; D is perhaps TRBD1 (5 bases). Deletions cut 6 bases from V and 0 bases from J, with 12 bases between. The CDR3 contains 16 residues. Germline CDR1 and CDR2: MDHEN and SYDVKM. The chain's CDR3 is CASRLTASSYNSPLHF. The CDR3 nucleotides are TGTGCCAGCAGGTTGACAGCAAGCTCCTATAATTCACCCCTCCACTTT.

The chain links TRBV11-3 to TRBJ1-6, with D tentatively TRBD1 (5 bases). The CDR3 is made up of 14 amino acids. V was pared by 9 bases and J by 5 bases, with 14 bases between. Germline CDR1 SGHNT, CDR2 YENEEA. CDR3 bases: TGTGCCAGTTCCGGGGGGATCCATAATTCACCCCTCCACTTT. As protein: CASSGGIHNSPLHF.

The chain joins TRBV5-4 to TRBJ2-7, with D maybe TRBD1 (6 bases). The CDR3 is 13 residues long. The germline V and J ends were trimmed by 3 bases and 7 bases, with 14 bases remaining between them. The germline CDR1 and CDR2 sequences are SGHNT and YYREEE (reference sequence). DNA for the CDR3: TGTGCCAGCAGCTATAACAGGGTCCAGGAGCAGTACTTC. Protein product: CASSYNRVQEQYF.

The chain carries TRBV7-9 and TRBJ1-2; TRBD1 agrees at 7 bases. V shed 5 bases and J 5 bases; nucleotides not matched to a gene: 11. CDR3 size: 15 residues. Germline CDR1 SEHNR, CDR2 FQNEAQ (reference sequence). The CDR3 coding sequence is TGTGCCAGCAGCGACTCAACAGGGGCACAATATGGCTACACCTTC. This codes for CASSDSTGAQYGYTF.

There are a few counts of this clone. The V gene is TRBV14, the J gene TRBJ2-7; TRBD2 is a possible D gene (7 bases). There are 15 residues in the CDR3. V was pared by 1 base and J by 5 bases, with 15 bases between. The V gene's germline CDR1 is SGHDN and CDR2 FVKESK. CDR3 nucleotide sequence: TGTGCCAGCAGCCAAGCGGCCGGGGGGCATGACGAGCAGTACTTC. It is translated as CASSQAAGGHDEQYF.

The V and J genes are TRBV2 and TRBJ2-5; 11 bases are a match to TRBD2. The CDR3 extends over 15 amino acids. V lost 7 bases, J lost 2 bases, and 6 bases stayed unmatched. Germline assignment: CDR1 SNHLY and CDR2 FYNNEI. CDR3 in DNA: TGTGCCAGCACCAGGGGACTAGCGGAGCAAGAGACCCAGTACTTC. Translated, it gives CASTRGLAEQETQYF.